This T cell receptor beta chain was sequenced during a study of blood T cell repertoires in COVID-19. The method was immunoSEQ multiplex PCR; TCRdb's version includes in-frame clones alone and lacks a portion of them. The data hold 80,000 or so clones, with about three quarters observed a single time. This sequence originates from a human donor in a cohort sampled during active COVID-19. Specimen: peripheral blood.

CDR3 nucleotides: TGTGCCAGTAGTATAAAGGGAGGGGCCATTGGCAATCAGCCCCAGCATTTT. Its protein product is CASSIKGGAIGNQPQHF. This chain uses TRBV19 with TRBJ1-5, with D possibly matching TRBD1 (5 bases). The CDR3 extends over 17 amino acids. V dropped 2 bases and J dropped 2 bases, with 16 bases sitting between them. CDR1 and CDR2 (germline): LNHDA, SQIVND (reference sequence).